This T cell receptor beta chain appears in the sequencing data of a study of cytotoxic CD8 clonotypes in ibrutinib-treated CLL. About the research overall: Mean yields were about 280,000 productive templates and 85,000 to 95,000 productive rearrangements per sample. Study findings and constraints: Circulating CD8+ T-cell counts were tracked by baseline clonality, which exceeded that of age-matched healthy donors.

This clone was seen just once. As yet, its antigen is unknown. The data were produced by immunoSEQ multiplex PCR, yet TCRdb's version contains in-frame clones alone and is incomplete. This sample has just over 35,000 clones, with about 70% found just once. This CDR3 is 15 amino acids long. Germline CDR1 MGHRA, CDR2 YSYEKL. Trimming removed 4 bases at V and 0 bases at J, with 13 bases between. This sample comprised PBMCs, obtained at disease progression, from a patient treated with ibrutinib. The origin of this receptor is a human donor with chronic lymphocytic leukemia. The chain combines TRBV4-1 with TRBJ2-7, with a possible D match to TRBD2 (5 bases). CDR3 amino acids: CASSREGLSSYEQYF. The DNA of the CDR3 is TGCGCCAGCAGCCGCGAGGGCCTAAGCTCCTACGAGCAGTACTTC.